This T cell receptor (beta chain) is from a study of cytotoxic CD8 clonotypes in ibrutinib-treated CLL. Study as a whole: Some 10 relapsed/refractory, some 14 treatment-naive; 17 IGHV unmutated.

Assay used: immunoSEQ multiplex PCR; TCRdb lists only in-frame clones, some missing. The table lists 150,000 to 200,000 clones, 70% to 90% of them singletons. The V gene end was trimmed by 8 bases and the J gene end by 0 bases; junction bases not matched to a gene: 11. The CDR3 is 16 residues long. Germline V gene data show CDR1 as MGHRA and CDR2 as YSYEKL. The receptor's source is a human donor with chronic lymphocytic leukemia. Sequenced here: PBMCs, sampled at disease progression, from a patient treated with ibrutinib. The chain employs TRBV4-1 and TRBJ2-7, with 9 bases identical to TRBD2. Here the CDR3 DNA reads TGCGCCAGCCGGGGGCTAGCGGGACCCAGCTCCTACGAGCAGTACTTC. This encodes CASRGLAGPSSYEQYF.